Below, 3 T cell receptor beta chains from the same sample are listed, as sequenced in a study of T cell responses to AZD1222 COVID-19 vaccine. The protocol was immunoSEQ multiplex PCR, while the TCRdb copy is restricted to in-frame clones and leaves out a portion. The table shows about 120,000 clones, with around 90% occurring only once. The sequenced sample was peripheral blood, obtained on day 0 of AZD1222 vaccination. These TCRs come from an adult in good health.

The rearrangement joins TRBV2 to TRBJ1-2; D may be TRBD1 (6 bases). Germline CDR1 is SNHLY and CDR2 is FYNNEI. The V gene lost 7 bases and the J gene lost 0 bases, with 15 bases spanning the gap. CDR3 length: 15 residues. CDR3 sequence reads: CASTRTVPSNYGYTF. In nucleotides, the CDR3 is TGTGCCAGCACCCGGACAGTGCCCTCTAACTATGGCTACACCTTC. Together with reference TRBV2 and TRBJ1-2, the CDR3 gives the full variable domain: EPEVTQTPSHQVTQMGQEVILRCVPISNHLYFYWYRQILGQKVEFLVSFYNNEISEKSEIFDDQFSVERPDGSNFTLKIRSTKLEDSAMYFCASTRTVPSNYGYTFGSGTRLTVV.

The chain joins TRBV4-2 to TRBJ1-5; 9 bases line up with TRBD1. Losses at the gene ends were 2 bases for V and 7 bases for J; bases not matched to a gene: 15. CDR1 is LGHNA and CDR2 is YNFKEQ in the germline V gene. CDR3 length equals 18 residues. CDR3 bases: TGTGCCAGCAGCCAATACCAGACAGGGGGAACTTTACGGCAGCCCCAGCATTTT. Protein sequence: CASSQYQTGGTLRQPQHF.

This sequence joins TRBV10-2 and TRBJ1-4, with D tentatively TRBD1 (6 bases). Per the germline V gene, CDR1 is WSHSY and CDR2 is SAAADI. Between the trimmed V and J ends, which lost 6 bases and 5 bases, there was a span of 16 bases. CDR3 length: 15 residues. DNA of the CDR3: TGCGCCAGCAGCCTAGGTCCGGGGGCAAATGAAAAACTGTTTTTT. Its protein is CASSLGPGANEKLFF.